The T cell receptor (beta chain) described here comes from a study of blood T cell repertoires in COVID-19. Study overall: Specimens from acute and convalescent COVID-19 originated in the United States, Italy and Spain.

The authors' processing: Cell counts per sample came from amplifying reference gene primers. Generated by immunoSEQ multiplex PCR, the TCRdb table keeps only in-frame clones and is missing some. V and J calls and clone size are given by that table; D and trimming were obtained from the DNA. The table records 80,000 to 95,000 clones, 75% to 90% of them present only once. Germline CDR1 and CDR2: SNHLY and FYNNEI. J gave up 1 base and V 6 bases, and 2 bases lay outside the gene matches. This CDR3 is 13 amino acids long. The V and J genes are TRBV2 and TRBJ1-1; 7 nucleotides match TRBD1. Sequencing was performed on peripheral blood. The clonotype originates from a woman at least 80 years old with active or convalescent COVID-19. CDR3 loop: CASSRQGNTEAFF. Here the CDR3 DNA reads TGTGCCAGCAGCAGACAGGGGAACACTGAAGCTTTCTTT.